The following is a T cell receptor (beta chain) sequence with its context. This specimen comes from a study of cytomegalovirus exposure and HLA in healthy donors. Measured with immunoSEQ multiplex PCR; TCRdb has only the in-frame clones, and not every one. The table records 150,000 to 200,000 clones, approximately 84% of them present only once. Germline CDR1 is SGHAT and CDR2 is FQNNGV. Trimming at V came to 6 bases and at J to 4 bases, leaving 6 bases not matched to a gene. This CDR3 comprises 14 residues. Sequencing was done on a sample of PBMCs. The chain recombines TRBV11-2 with TRBJ1-2; 9 positions agree with TRBD1. The receptor's source is a man under 40 in good health and CMV-seropositive. The CDR3 DNA follows: TGTGCCAGCAGTCCCCGGGACAGGGTCTATGGCTACACCTTC. Protein sequence: CASSPRDRVYGYTF. Full variable domain (missing parts from reference TRBV11-2 and TRBJ1-2): EAGVAQSPRYKIIEKRQSVAFWCNPISGHATLYWYQQILGQGPKLLIQFQNNGVVDDSQLPKDRFSAERLKGVDSTLKIQPAKLEDSAVYLCASSPRDRVYGYTFGSGTRLTVV.